The sample holds many counts of the clone carrying this TCR beta chain. What it binds is not known. This sample is part of a study of T cells in Graves' hyperthyroidism and ophthalmopathy. Points from the study as a whole: Blood also held most thyroid clonotypes expanded beyond 0.001.

Germline CDR1 is LNHDA and CDR2 is SQIVND (reference sequence). The V end lost 5 bases, the J end lost 4 bases, and 9 bases lay between the germline ends. CDR3 length equals 13 residues. TCR beta CDR3 region amplification was performed from RNA transcripts. First-round RT-PCR targeting the TCR CDR3 was performed with the HTBI primer set. One entry per CDR3 protein, called by TCRdb with MiXCR from the multiplex PCR reads. The sample lists hundreds of thousands of distinct CDR3 sequences, roughly 14% occurring once. Thyroid ultrasound, orbital computed tomography, clinical symptoms, and serum thyroxine and TRAb underpinned diagnoses. The PBMCs had their origin in about 9.7 ml of fresh peripheral blood.

Sequenced sample: blood. The chain carries TRBV19 and TRBJ2-1; TRBD2 is a possible D gene (5 bases). This sequence was found in a woman aged 40 to 55 with Graves' ophthalmopathy. CDR3 region: CASSGSSYNEQFF. The CDR3 DNA sequence: TGTGCCAGTAGTGGGAGTAGTTACAATGAGCAGTTCTTC. The variable domain in full, with the rest retrieved from reference TRBV19 and TRBJ2-1, is DGGITQSPKYLFRKEGQNVTLSCEQNLNHDAMYWYRQDPGQGLRLIYYSQIVNDFQKGDIAEGYSVSREKKESFPLTVTSAQKNPTAFYLCASSGSSYNEQFFGPGTRLTVL.